This record looks at one TCR beta chain sequence and its context. Its antigen is as yet unknown. Gene names are mouse gene names. The missing CDR3 end, 1 residue past where the read stops, is filled in from the germline J gene. The data were obtained in a study of tissue T cells after allogeneic stem cell transplantation. Noted time point: mouse harvest day 14 after allogeneic transplant. The graft held 10^6 splenic CD5+ T cells and 10^7 T-cell-depleted bone marrow cells. General observations from the study: Blood and spleen captured only part of the tissue TCR repertoire. The study did not identify alloreactive or antigen-specific tissue TCRs, and some clones might be persisting host cells.

The CDR3 is made up of 15 amino acids. V lost 1 base and J 0 bases, leaving 8 bases between the germline ends. CDR1 NSHNY and CDR2 SYGAGN come from the germline V gene. Here immunoSEQ multiplex PCR was the method, and the copy in TCRdb shows in-frame clones only, minus some. The repertoire includes fewer than 3,500 clones, about 50% of them detected once, and approximately 20% sits in the top ten. The specimen sequenced was gut tissue. This TCR was recovered from a female BALB/c mouse given C57BL/6 T cells with graft-versus-host disease after an allogeneic hematopoietic cell transplant. This chain uses TRBV13-1 with TRBJ1-3; TRBD1 might be the D (6 bases). CDR3 DNA (partial): TGTGCCAGCAGTGATACAGGGATTTCTGGAAATACGCTCTAT. Translated, it gives CASSDTGISGNTLY. The CDR3, in full, reads CASSDTGISGNTLYF.